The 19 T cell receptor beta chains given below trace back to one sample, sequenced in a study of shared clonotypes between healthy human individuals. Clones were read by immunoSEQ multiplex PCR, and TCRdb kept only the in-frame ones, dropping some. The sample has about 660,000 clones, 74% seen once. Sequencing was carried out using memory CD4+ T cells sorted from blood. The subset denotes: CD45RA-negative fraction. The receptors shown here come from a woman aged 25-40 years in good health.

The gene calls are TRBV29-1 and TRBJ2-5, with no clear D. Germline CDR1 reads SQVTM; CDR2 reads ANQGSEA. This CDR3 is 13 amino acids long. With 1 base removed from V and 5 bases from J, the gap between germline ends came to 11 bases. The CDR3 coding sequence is TGCAGCGTTGAAGTGCGTGAGAGGGAGACCCAGTACTTC. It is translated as CSVEVRERETQYF. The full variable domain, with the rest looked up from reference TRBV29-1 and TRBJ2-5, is SAVISQKPSRDICQRGTSLTIQCQVDSQVTMMFWYRQQPGQSLTLIATANQGSEATYESGFVIDKFPISRPNLTFSTLTVSNMSPEDSSIYLCSVEVRERETQYFGPGTRLLVL.

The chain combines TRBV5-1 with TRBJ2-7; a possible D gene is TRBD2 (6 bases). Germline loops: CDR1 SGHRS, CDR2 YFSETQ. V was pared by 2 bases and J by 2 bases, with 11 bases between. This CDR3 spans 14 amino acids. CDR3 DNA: TGCGCCAGCAGCTTTGGGACGGGAGCCTACGAGCAGTACTTC. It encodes CASSFGTGAYEQYF.

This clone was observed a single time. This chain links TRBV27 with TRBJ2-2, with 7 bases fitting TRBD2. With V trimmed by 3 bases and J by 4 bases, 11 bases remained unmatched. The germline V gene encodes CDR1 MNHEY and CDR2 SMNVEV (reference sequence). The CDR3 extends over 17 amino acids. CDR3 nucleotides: TGTGCCAGCAGTTTTTGGGCGGGAGTAGGTGGCACCGGGGAGCTGTTTTTT. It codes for CASSFWAGVGGTGELFF.

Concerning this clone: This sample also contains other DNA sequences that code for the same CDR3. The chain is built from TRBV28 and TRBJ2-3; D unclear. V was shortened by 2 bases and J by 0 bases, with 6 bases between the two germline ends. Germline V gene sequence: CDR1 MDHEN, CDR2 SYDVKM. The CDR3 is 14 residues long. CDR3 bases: TGTGCCAGCAGTTTACCCGGTAGCACAGATACGCAGTATTTT. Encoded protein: CASSLPGSTDTQYF.

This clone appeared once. This chain's CDR3 is CASRLGPATNEKLFF. The CDR3 nucleotides are TGTGCCAGCCGGTTGGGGCCTGCAACTAATGAAAAACTGTTTTTT. This sequence joins TRBV6-1 and TRBJ1-4, with D perhaps matching TRBD1 (5 bases). This CDR3 is 15 amino acids long. The germline V gene has CDR1 MNHNS and CDR2 SASEGT. Trimming removed 8 bases from V and 0 bases from J, with 13 bases in between.

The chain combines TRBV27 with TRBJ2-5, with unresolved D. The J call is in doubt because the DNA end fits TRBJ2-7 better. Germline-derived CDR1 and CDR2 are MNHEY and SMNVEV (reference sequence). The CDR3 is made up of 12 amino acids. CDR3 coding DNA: TGTGCCAGCAGAACAACCTCCTACGAGCAGTACTTC. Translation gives CASRTTSYEQYF.

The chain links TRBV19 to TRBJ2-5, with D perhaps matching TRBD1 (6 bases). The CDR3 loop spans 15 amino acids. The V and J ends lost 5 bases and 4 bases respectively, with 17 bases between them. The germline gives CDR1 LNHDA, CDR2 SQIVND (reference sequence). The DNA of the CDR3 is TGTGCCAGTAGTGACCAAGGGGGTGGAAGAGAGACCCAGTACTTC. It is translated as CASSDQGGGRETQYF.

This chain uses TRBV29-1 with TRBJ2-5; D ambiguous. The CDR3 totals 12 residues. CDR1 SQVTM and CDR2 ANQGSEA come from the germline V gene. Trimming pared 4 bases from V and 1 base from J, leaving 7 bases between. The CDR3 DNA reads TGCAGCGTTGGACCGCCCCAAGAGACCCAGTACTTC. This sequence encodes CSVGPPQETQYF.

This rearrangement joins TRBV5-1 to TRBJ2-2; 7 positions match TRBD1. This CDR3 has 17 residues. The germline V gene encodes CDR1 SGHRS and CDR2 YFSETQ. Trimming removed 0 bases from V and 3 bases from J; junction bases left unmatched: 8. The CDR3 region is CASSLEGAVWDTGELFF. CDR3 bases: TGCGCCAGCAGCTTGGAGGGGGCGGTCTGGGACACCGGGGAGCTGTTTTTT.

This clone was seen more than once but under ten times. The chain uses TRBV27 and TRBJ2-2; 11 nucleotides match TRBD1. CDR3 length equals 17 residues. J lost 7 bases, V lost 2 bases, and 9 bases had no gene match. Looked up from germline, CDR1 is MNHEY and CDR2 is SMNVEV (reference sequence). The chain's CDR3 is CASSLAGQGAQSGELFF. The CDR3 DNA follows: TGTGCCAGCAGTTTAGCAGGACAGGGGGCTCAGAGCGGGGAGCTGTTTTTT.

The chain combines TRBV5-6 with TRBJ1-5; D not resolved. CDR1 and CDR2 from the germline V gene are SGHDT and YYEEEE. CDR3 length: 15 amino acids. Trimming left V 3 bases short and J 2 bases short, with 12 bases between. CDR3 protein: CASSWRGGGNQPQHF. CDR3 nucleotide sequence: TGTGCCAGCAGCTGGCGGGGTGGGGGCAATCAGCCCCAGCATTTT.

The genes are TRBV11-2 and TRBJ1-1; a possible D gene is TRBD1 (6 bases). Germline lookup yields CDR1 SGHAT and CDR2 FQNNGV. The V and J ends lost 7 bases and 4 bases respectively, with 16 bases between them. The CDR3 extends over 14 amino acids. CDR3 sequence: CASTYSGAATEAFF. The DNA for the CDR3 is TGTGCCAGCACCTACTCAGGGGCGGCCACTGAAGCTTTCTTT.

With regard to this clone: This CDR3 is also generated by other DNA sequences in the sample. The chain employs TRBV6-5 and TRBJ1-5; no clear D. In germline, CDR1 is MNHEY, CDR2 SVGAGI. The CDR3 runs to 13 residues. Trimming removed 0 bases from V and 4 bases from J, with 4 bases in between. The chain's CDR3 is CASSYSRNQPQHF. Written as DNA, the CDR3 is TGTGCCAGCAGTTACTCGCGGAATCAGCCCCAGCATTTT.

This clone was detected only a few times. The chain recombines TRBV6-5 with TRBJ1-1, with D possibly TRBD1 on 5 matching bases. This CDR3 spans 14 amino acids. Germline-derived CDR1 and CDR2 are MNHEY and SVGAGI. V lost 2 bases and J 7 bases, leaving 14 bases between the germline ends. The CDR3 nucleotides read TGTGCCAGCAGTTACGCCGAGACGGGGGATGAAGCTTTCTTT. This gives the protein CASSYAETGDEAFF.

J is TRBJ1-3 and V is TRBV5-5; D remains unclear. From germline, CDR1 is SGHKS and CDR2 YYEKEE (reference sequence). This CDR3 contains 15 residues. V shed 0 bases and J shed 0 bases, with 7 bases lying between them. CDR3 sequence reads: CASSLGAYSGNTIYF. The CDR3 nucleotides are TGTGCCAGCAGCTTGGGGGCCTACTCTGGAAACACCATATATTTT.

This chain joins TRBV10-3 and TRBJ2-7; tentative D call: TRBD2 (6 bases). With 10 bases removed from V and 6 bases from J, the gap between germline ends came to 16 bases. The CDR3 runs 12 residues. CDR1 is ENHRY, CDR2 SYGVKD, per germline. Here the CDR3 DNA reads TGTGCCACCATGGAGGGGCCGGGCGAGCAGTACTTC. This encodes CATMEGPGEQYF.

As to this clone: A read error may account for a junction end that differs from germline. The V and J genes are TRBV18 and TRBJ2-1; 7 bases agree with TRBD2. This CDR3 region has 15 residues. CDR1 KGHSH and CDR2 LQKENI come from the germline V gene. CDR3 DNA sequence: TGTGCCAGCTCATCACCGGGAGGAGGGGACAATGAGCAGTTCTTC. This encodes CASSSPGGGDNEQFF.

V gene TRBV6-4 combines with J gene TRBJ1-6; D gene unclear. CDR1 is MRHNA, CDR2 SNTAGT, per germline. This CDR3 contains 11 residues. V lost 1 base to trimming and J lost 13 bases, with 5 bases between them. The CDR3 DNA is TGTGCCAGCAGTGACTTAACCCCCCTCCACTTT. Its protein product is CASSDLTPLHF.

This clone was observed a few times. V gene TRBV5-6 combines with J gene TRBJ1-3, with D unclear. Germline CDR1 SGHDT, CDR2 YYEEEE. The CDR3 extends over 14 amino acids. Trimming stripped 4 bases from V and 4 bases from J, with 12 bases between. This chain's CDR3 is CASSRTFSGNTIYF. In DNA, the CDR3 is TGTGCCAGCAGCCGAACCTTCTCAGGAAACACCATATATTTT.